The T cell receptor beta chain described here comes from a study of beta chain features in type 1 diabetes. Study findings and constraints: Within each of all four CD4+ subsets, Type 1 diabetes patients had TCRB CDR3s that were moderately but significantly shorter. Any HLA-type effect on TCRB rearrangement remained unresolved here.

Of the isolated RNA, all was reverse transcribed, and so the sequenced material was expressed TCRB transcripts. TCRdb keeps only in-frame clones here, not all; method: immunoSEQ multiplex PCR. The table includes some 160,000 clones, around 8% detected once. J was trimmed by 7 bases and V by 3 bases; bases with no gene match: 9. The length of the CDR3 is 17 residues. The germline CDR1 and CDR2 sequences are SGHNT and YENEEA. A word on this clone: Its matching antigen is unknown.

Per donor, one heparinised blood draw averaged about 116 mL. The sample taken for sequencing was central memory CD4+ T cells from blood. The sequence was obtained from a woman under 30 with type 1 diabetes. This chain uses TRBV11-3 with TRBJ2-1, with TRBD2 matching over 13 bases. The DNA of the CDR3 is TGTGCCAGCAGCTTCCCCGCCGGGACTAGCGGGGCTAATGAGCAGTTCTTC. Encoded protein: CASSFPAGTSGANEQFF.